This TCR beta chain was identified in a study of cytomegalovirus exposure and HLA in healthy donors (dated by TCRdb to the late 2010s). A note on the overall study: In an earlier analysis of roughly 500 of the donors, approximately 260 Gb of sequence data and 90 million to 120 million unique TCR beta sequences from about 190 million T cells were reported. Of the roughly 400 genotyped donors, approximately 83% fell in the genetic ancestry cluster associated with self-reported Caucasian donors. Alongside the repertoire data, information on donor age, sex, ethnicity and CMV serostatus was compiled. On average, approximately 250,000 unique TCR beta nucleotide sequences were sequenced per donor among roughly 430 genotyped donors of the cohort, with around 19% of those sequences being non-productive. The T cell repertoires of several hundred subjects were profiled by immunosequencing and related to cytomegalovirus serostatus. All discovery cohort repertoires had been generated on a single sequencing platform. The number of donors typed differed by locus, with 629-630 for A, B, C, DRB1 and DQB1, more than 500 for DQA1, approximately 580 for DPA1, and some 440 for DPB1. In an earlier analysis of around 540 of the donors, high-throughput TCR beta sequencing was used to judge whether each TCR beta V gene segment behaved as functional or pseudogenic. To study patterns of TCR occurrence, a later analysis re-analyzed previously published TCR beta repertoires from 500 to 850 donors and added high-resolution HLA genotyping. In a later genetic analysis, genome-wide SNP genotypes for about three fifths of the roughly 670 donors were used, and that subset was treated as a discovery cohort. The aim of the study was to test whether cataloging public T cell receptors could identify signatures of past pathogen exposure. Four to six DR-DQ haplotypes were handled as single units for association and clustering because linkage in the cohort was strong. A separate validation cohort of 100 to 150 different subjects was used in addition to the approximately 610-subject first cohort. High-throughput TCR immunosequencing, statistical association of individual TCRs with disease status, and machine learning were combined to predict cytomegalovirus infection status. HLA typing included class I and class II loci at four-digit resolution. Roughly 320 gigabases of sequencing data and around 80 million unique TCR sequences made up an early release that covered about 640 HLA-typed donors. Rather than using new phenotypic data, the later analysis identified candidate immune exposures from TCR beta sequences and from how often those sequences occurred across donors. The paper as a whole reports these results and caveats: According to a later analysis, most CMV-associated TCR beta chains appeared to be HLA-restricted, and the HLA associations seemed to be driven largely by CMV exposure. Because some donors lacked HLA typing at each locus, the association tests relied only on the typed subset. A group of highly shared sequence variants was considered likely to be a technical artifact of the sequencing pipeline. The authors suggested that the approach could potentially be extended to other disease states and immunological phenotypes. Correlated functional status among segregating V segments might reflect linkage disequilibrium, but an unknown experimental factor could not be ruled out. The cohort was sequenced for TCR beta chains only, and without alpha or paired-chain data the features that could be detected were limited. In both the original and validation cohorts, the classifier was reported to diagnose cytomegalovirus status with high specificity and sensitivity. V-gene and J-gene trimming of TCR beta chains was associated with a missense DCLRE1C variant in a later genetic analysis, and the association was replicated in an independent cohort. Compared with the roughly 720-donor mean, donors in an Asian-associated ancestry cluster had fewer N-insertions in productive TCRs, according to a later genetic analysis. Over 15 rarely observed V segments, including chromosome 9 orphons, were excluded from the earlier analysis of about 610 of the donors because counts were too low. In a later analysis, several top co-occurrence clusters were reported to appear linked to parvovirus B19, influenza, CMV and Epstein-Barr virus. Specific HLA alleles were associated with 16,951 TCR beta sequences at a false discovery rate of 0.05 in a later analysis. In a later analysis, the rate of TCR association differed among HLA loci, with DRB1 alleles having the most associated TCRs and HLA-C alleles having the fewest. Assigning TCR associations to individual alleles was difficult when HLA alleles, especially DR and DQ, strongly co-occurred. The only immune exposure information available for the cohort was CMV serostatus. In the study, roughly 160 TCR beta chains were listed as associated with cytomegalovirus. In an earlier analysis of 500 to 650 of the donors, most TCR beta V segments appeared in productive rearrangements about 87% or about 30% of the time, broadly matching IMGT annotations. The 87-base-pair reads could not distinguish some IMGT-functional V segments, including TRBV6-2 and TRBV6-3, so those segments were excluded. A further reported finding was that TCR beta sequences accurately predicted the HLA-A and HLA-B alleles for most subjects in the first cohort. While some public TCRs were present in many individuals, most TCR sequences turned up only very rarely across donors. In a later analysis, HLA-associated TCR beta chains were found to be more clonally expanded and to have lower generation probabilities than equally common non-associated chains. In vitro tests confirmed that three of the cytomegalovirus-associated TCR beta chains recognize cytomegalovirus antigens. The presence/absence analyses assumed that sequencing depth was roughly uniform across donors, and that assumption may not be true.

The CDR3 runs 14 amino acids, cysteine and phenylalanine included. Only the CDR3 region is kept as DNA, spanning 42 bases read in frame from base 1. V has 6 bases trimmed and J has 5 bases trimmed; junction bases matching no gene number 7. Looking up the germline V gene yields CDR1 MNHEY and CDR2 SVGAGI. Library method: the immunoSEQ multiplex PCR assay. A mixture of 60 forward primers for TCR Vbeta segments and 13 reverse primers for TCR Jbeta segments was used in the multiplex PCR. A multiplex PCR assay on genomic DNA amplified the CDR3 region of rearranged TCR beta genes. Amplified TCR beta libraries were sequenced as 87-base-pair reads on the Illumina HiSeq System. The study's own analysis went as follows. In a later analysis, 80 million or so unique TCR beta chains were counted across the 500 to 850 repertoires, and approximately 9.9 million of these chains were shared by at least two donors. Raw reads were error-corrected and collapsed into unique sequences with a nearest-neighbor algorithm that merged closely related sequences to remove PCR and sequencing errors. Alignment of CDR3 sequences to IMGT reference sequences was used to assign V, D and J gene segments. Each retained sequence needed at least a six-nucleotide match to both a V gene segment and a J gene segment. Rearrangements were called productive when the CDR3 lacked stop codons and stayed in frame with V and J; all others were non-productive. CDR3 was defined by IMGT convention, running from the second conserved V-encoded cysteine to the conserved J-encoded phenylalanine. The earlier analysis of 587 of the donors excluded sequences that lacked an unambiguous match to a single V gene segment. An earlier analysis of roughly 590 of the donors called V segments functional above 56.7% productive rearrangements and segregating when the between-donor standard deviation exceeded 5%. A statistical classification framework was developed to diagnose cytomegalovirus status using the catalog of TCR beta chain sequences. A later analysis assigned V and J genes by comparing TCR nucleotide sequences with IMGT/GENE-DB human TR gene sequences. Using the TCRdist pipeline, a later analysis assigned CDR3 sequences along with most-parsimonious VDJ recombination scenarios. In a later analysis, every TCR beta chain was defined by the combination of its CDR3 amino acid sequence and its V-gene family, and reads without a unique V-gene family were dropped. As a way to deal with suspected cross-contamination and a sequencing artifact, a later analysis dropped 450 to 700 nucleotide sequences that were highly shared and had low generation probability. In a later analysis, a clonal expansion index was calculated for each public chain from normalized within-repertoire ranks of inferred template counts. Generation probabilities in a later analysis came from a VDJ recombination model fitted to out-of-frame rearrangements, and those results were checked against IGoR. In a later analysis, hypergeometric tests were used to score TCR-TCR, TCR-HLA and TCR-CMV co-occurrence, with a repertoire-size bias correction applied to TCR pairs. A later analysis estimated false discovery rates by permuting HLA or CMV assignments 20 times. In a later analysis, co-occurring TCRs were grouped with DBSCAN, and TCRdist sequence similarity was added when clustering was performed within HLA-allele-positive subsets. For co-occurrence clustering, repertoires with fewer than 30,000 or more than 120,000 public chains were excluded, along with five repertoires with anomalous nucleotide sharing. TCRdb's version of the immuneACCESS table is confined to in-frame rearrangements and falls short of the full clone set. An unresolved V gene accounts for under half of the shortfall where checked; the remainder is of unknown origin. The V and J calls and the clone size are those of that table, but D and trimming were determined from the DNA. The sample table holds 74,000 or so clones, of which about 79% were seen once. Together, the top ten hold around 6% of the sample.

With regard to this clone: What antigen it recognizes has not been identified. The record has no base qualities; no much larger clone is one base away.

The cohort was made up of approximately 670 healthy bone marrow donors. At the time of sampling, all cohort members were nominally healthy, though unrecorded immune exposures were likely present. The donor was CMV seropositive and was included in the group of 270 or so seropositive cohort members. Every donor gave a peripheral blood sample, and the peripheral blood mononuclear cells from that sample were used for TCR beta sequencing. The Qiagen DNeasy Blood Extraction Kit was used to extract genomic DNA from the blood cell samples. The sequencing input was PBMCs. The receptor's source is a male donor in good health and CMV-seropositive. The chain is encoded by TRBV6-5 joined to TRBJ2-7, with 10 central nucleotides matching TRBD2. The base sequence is TGTGCCAGCAGCCAGCTAGCGGGGGCACACGAGCAGTACTTC. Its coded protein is CASSQLAGAHEQYF.